This TCR beta chain was recorded in a study of CD8 T cells in ankylosing spondylitis. Study findings and constraints: For ankylosing spondylitis blood, a TCR beta motif of about eight highly homologous variants appeared characteristic. Disease-linked clones were CD8+ and relatively rare in peripheral blood. Disease-associated clones were reportedly significantly overrepresented in matched ankylosing spondylitis synovial fluid.

The CDR3 length is 15 residues. Trimming at V came to 3 bases and at J to 4 bases, leaving 3 bases not matched to a gene. CDR1 and CDR2 (germline): LGHDT, YNNKEL (reference sequence). This clonotype was detected only a few times. Antigen: not known. Construction of TCR beta libraries was performed using quantitative 5'-RACE with molecular barcodes. TCRdb used MiXCR to reprocess the 5' RACE reads, holding one entry per CDR3 protein. The sample includes around 480,000 distinct CDR3 sequences, approximately 17% of them seen just once. The chain combines TRBV3-1 with TRBJ2-5, with 12 bases identical to TRBD2. The receptor's source is a male donor with ankylosing spondylitis. Material: blood, either unsorted or a sorted T cell fraction (not recorded which). This CDR3 is CASSHLGLAGETQYF. CDR3 DNA sequence: TGTGCCAGCAGCCACCTGGGACTAGCGGGAGAGACCCAGTACTTC.